Each of the 22 T cell receptor beta chains below was sequenced from the same sample in a study of T-cell reconstitution after alpha-beta-depleted transplantation in children. A library of TCRbeta sequences, prepared with unique molecular identifiers, was generated. TCRdb reprocessed the PCR reads with MiXCR, giving one entry per CDR3 protein. The table has 450,000 to 600,000 distinct CDR3 sequences, around a third seen once. The material was PBMCs from the stem cell graft donor, obtained from the stem cell graft. The receptors stem from a human donor who donated a stem cell graft to a child with aplastic anemia.

In its sample, this clonotype was seen a few times. The V call is TRBV19, the J call TRBJ2-2; D unresolved. Germline lookup yields CDR1 LNHDA and CDR2 SQIVND (reference sequence). V dropped 6 bases and J dropped 9 bases, with 8 bases sitting between them. This CDR3 comprises 11 residues. CDR3 nucleotide sequence: TGTGCCAGTAGCAGGAGCCGGGAGCTGTTTTTT. Translating gives CASSRSRELFF.

CDR3: CAISESREGYNEQFF. CDR3 sequence (DNA): TGTGCCATCAGTGAGTCCCGGGAGGGCTACAATGAGCAGTTCTTC. The rearrangement uses TRBV10-3 and TRBJ2-1; TRBD2 matches 8 bases. From germline, CDR1 is ENHRY and CDR2 SYGVKD. Trimming cost V 0 bases and J 3 bases; bases outside gene matches: 1. The CDR3 has 15 amino acids.

The V call is TRBV11-2, the J call TRBJ1-2, with 7 bases matching TRBD1. CDR3 length equals 12 residues. Germline assignment: CDR1 SGHAT and CDR2 FQNNGV. V shed 5 bases and J 4 bases; nucleotides not matched to a gene: 1. CDR3 sequence (DNA): TGTGCCAGCAGCCGACAGGGCTATGGCTACACCTTC. It specifies CASSRQGYGYTF.

This chain links TRBV11-1 with TRBJ2-7, with 8 bases that match TRBD1. The CDR3 covers 19 residues. Germline values: CDR1 SGHAT, CDR2 FQDESV (reference sequence). V shed 5 bases, J shed 0 bases, and the junction held 18 bases outside the gene matches. The CDR3 spells CASSREVVPGTGYSYEQYF. DNA for the CDR3: TGTGCCAGCAGCCGCGAAGTGGTACCCGGGACAGGCTACTCCTACGAGCAGTACTTC.

The chain combines TRBV20-1 with TRBJ1-1, with 9 bases identical to TRBD1. CDR1 and CDR2 (germline): DFQATT, SNEGSKA (reference sequence). This CDR3 comprises 15 residues. V lost 0 bases, J lost 3 bases, and 5 bases stayed unmatched. CDR3 residues: CSARDPGQGDTEAFF. The CDR3 coding sequence is TGCAGTGCTAGAGATCCGGGACAGGGTGACACTGAAGCTTTCTTT.

The chain joins TRBV24-1 to TRBJ1-2, with D hard to call. Trimming removed 2 bases at V and 8 bases at J, with 8 bases between. Per germline, CDR1 KGHDR and CDR2 SFDVKD. The CDR3 extends over 12 amino acids. CDR3 amino acids: CATSDYSNGYTF. CDR3 nucleotide sequence: TGTGCCACCAGTGATTACAGCAACGGCTACACCTTC.

The gene calls are TRBV6-1 and TRBJ2-7, with D possibly being TRBD2 (5 bases). Germline V gene sequence: CDR1 MNHNS, CDR2 SASEGT. The CDR3 sequence is 16 residues long. Trimming removed 4 bases at V and 2 bases at J, with 18 bases between. CDR3 protein: CASSGRVTDGPYEQYV. CDR3 coding DNA: TGTGCCAGCAGTGGGCGGGTGACGGACGGACCCTACGAGCAGTACGTC.

The V and J genes are TRBV20-1 and TRBJ2-1; 9 bases line up with TRBD2. This CDR3 spans 15 amino acids. The germline V gene has CDR1 DFQATT and CDR2 SNEGSKA (reference sequence). V was pared by 3 bases and J by 6 bases, with 9 bases of the junction left unmatched. DNA of the CDR3: TGCAGTGCTAGGAGCTCGGGCGGGAGGGTCAATGAGCAGTTCTTC. Translating gives CSARSSGGRVNEQFF.

The chain employs TRBV18 and TRBJ1-1; D is unclear. Germline loops: CDR1 KGHSH, CDR2 LQKENI. The CDR3 sequence is 13 residues long. Deletions cut 6 bases from V and 3 bases from J, with 11 bases between. DNA for the CDR3: TGTGCCAGCTCCCTATACGAGGACACTGAAGCTTTCTTT. Translation gives CASSLYEDTEAFF.

The chain uses TRBV5-1 and TRBJ2-1; no clear D. The CDR3 loop spans 14 amino acids. Germline CDR1 is SGHRS and CDR2 is YFSETQ. Deletions cut 5 bases from V and 7 bases from J, with 16 bases between. The CDR3 sequence is CASRVGPTGNEQFF. For the CDR3, the DNA is TGCGCCAGCAGGGTGGGCCCGACTGGGAATGAGCAGTTCTTC.

This sequence joins TRBV9 and TRBJ2-1, with 7 bases matching TRBD1. The CDR3 is made up of 15 amino acids. Germline V gene data show CDR1 as SGDLS and CDR2 as YYNGEE. After removal of 3 bases from V and 8 bases from J, the junction contained 11 bases not matched to a gene. The CDR3 DNA reads TGTGCCAGCAGCGCCAGCCCCCGACAGGGCGATGAGCAGTTCTTC. Its protein is CASSASPRQGDEQFF.

This clonotype was observed a few times. This chain connects TRBV6-2 or TRBV6-3 to TRBJ2-7; D call uncertain. Deletions cut 4 bases from V and 2 bases from J, with 15 bases between. This CDR3 is built from 15 residues. The germline V gene has CDR1 MNHEY and CDR2 SVGEGT. The CDR3 sequence is CASSLPWGLPYEQYV. CDR3 in DNA: TGTGCCAGCAGTTTACCTTGGGGTCTCCCCTACGAGCAGTACGTC.

The CDR3 loop reads CSVELGEQYF. The DNA for the CDR3 is TGCAGCGTTGAGCTTGGCGAGCAGTACTTC. V and J are TRBV29-1 and TRBJ2-7; D is unclear. The CDR3 loop spans 10 amino acids. The germline gives CDR1 SQVTM, CDR2 ANQGSEA. V gave up 3 bases and J gave up 6 bases, with 6 bases separating them.

This clonotype was detected only a few times. The V call is TRBV7-2, the J call TRBJ2-3, with D perhaps TRBD2 (6 bases). Germline V gene data show CDR1 as SGHTA and CDR2 as FQGNSA. V dropped 5 bases and J dropped 3 bases, with 9 bases sitting between them. CDR3 length: 13 amino acids. CDR3 amino acids: CASSGRETDTQYF. The CDR3 nucleotides are TGTGCCAGCAGCGGCCGGGAGACAGATACGCAGTATTTT.

V usage is TRBV7-3 and J usage is TRBJ2-3; the D is unclear. Germline loops: CDR1 SGHTA, CDR2 FQGTGA. CDR3 size: 14 residues. The V and J ends lost 1 base and 2 bases respectively, with 7 bases between them. The CDR3 reads CASSLIGATDTQYF. The CDR3 bases are TGTGCCAGCAGCTTAATCGGAGCCACAGATACGCAGTATTTT.

The V and J genes are TRBV30 and TRBJ2-3; TRBD2 aligns across 13 bases. The germline V gene encodes CDR1 GTSNPN and CDR2 SVGIG (reference sequence). After removal of 4 bases from V and 5 bases from J, the junction contained 3 bases not matched to a gene. This CDR3 has 14 residues. The CDR3 loop is CAWTLAGGGDTQYF. In DNA, the CDR3 is TGTGCCTGGACACTAGCGGGAGGGGGAGATACGCAGTATTTT.

In this sample, this clonotype turned up a few times. V and J are TRBV7-9 and TRBJ1-4; 7 nucleotides agree with TRBD1. The trim removed 6 bases at V and 7 bases at J, leaving 8 bases unmatched. From germline, CDR1 is SEHNR and CDR2 FQNEAQ (reference sequence). The CDR3 has 14 residues. The CDR3 is CASRLTGDTEKLFF. The CDR3, as DNA: TGTGCCAGCAGGCTTACAGGGGATACTGAAAAACTGTTTTTT.

The chain recombines TRBV14 with TRBJ2-7; 7 nucleotides agree with TRBD2. The J segment lost 1 base and the V segment lost 4 bases, leaving 10 bases of the junction unmatched. CDR1 and CDR2 from the germline V gene are SGHDN and FVKESK. CDR3 length: 16 amino acids. The CDR3 loop reads CASSLTRASGSYEQYV. Here the CDR3 DNA reads TGTGCCAGCAGCCTTACAAGGGCTAGCGGATCCTACGAGCAGTACGTC.

This clonotype appeared a few times. Here the CDR3 DNA reads TGTGCCAGCAGTTACACCTTCGCATCGACTAGCGGGAGGAGTGGAGAGCAGTTCTTC. This translates into CASSYTFASTSGRSGEQFF. The rearrangement links TRBV6-2 or TRBV6-3 to TRBJ2-1; TRBD2 matches 13 bases. This CDR3 has 19 residues. The ends lost 2 bases at V and 10 bases at J; junction bases unmatched: 17. Germline CDR1 reads MNHEY; CDR2 reads SVGEGT.

V usage is TRBV5-5 and J usage is TRBJ2-1; 11 nucleotides line up with TRBD2. Germline V gene sequence: CDR1 SGHKS, CDR2 YYEKEE (reference sequence). The V segment lost 4 bases and the J segment 4 bases; nucleotides outside the gene matches: 4. This CDR3 is 15 amino acids long. CDR3 region: CASSTGTSGYNEQFF. CDR3 bases: TGTGCCAGCAGCACCGGGACTAGCGGTTACAATGAGCAGTTCTTC.

The sample holds a few counts of this clonotype. V and J are TRBV5-1 and TRBJ1-5, with TRBD1 matching over 7 bases. CDR1 and CDR2 (germline): SGHRS, YFSETQ. CDR3 length: 15 residues. V lost 4 bases and J lost 4; bases outside the gene matches: 8. CDR3 DNA: TGCGCCAGCAGCCTAACCGGGACAGATAATCAGCCCCAGCATTTT. Translated: CASSLTGTDNQPQHF.

The V call is TRBV29-1, the J call TRBJ2-1; perhaps TRBD2 as D (5 bases). V was clipped by 4 bases and J by 0 bases, with 10 bases between them. Germline lookup yields CDR1 SQVTM and CDR2 ANQGSEA. This CDR3 has 14 amino acids. The CDR3 sequence: CSVASGSSYNEQFF. CDR3 nucleotides: TGCAGCGTTGCCTCGGGGAGCTCCTACAATGAGCAGTTCTTC.